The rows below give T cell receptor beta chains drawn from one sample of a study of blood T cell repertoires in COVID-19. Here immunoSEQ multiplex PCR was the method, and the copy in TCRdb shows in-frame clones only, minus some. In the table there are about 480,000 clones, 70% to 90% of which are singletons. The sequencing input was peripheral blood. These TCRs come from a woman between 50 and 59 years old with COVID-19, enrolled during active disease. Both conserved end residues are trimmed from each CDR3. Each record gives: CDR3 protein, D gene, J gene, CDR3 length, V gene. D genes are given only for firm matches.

CDR3: ASSPSAGDEQF
D: TRBD2
J: TRBJ2-1
length: 11
V: TRBV19

CDR3: ASSFPGGNQPQH
D: -
J: TRBJ1-5
length: 12
V: TRBV7-8

CDR3: AWSLTGVGTDTQY
D: TRBD1
J: TRBJ2-3
length: 13
V: TRBV30

CDR3: ASSILNYSNQPQH
D: -
J: TRBJ1-5
length: 13
V: TRBV19

CDR3: ALACKVIWTPTYNEQF
D: -
J: TRBJ2-1
length: 16
V: TRBV4-1

CDR3: ASSAPRDRGNYGYT
D: TRBD1
J: TRBJ1-2
length: 14
V: TRBV9

CDR3: ACNRGGMNTEAF
D: -
J: TRBJ1-1
length: 12
V: TRBV30

CDR3: ASSSYNSGDTGELF
D: -
J: TRBJ2-2
length: 14
V: TRBV5-4

CDR3: ASSLVAGSTDTQY
D: -
J: TRBJ2-3
length: 13
V: TRBV11-2

CDR3: ASSHPGQATYEQY
D: TRBD1
J: TRBJ2-7
length: 13
V: TRBV4-1

CDR3: ASSIGQGSADTEAF
D: -
J: TRBJ1-1
length: 14
V: TRBV19

CDR3: ASSRGTVQETQY
D: -
J: TRBJ2-5
length: 12
V: TRBV18

CDR3: ATSRGGRLAGETQY
D: TRBD2
J: TRBJ2-5
length: 14
V: TRBV15

CDR3: ASSIQGKGRAEAF
D: -
J: TRBJ1-1
length: 13
V: TRBV19

CDR3: ASSFQEDTEAF
D: -
J: TRBJ1-1
length: 11
V: TRBV12-3/TRBV12-4

CDR3: SVGDRGDTEAF
D: TRBD1
J: TRBJ1-1
length: 11
V: TRBV29-1

CDR3: ASKAGHRGSGNTIY
D: -
J: TRBJ1-3
length: 14
V: TRBV6-6

CDR3: ASSPAGRGSTWEQF
D: -
J: TRBJ2-1
length: 14
V: TRBV18

CDR3: ASTSRSAQTEAF
D: -
J: TRBJ1-1
length: 12
V: TRBV7-2

CDR3: ASQLQAGGELF
D: -
J: TRBJ2-2
length: 11
V: TRBV4-1

CDR3: ASSPFWNTEAF
D: -
J: TRBJ1-1
length: 11
V: TRBV21-1

CDR3: ASSSVTGNSGNTIY
D: TRBD1
J: TRBJ1-3
length: 14
V: TRBV7-9

CDR3: ASSLSWQTNTEAF
D: -
J: TRBJ1-1
length: 13
V: TRBV27

CDR3: SASRQGFVRSNEQF
D: -
J: TRBJ2-1
length: 14
V: TRBV20-1

CDR3: ASSERGGTEAF
D: -
J: TRBJ1-1
length: 11
V: TRBV2

CDR3: ASSRGTDDNEKLF
D: TRBD1
J: TRBJ1-4
length: 13
V: TRBV5-4

CDR3: ASSRTGTIYEQY
D: TRBD1
J: TRBJ2-7
length: 12
V: TRBV27